The 3 T cell receptor beta chains listed next were all sequenced from one sample in a study of blood T cell repertoires in COVID-19. Libraries were prepared by immunoSEQ multiplex PCR; TCRdb keeps only in-frame clonotypes and omits some of them. The sample holds more than 150,000 clones; 70% to 90% are singletons and the top ten take less than 25%. Sequenced input: peripheral blood. The receptors come from a man aged 65 to 85 with active or convalescent COVID-19.

V usage is TRBV28 and J usage is TRBJ1-5; TRBD1 matches 7 bases. Germline CDR1 is MDHEN and CDR2 is SYDVKM. This CDR3 has 14 residues. Trimming took 7 bases from V and 6 from J; bases not matched to a gene: 9. CDR3 in DNA: TGTGCCAGCACCCCAGGCACAGGGGTTCAGCCCCAGCATTTT. The encoded protein is CASTPGTGVQPQHF.

The rearrangement links TRBV3-1 (or the pseudogene TRBV3-2) to TRBJ2-7; D is possibly TRBD1 (6 bases). The CDR3 is 15 residues long. Trimming removed 2 bases from V and 4 bases from J, with 15 bases in between. Germline CDR1 reads LGHDT; CDR2 reads YNNKEL (reference sequence). CDR3 amino acids: CASSQPPGQTYEQYF. The CDR3 bases are TGTGCCAGCAGCCAACCCCCCGGACAGACTTACGAGCAGTACTTC.

CDR3 in amino acids: CASRAGQGYNEQFF. The CDR3 DNA is TGTGCCAGCAGGGCGGGACAGGGATACAATGAGCAGTTCTTC. This chain connects TRBV11-2 to TRBJ2-1; 9 nucleotides line up with TRBD1. The germline V gene encodes CDR1 SGHAT and CDR2 FQNNGV. The trim removed 6 bases at V and 4 bases at J, leaving 4 bases unmatched. There are 14 residues in the CDR3.